This T cell receptor (beta chain) was documented in a study of Graves' ophthalmopathy and Graves' hyperthyroidism. On the study more broadly: Pretreatment peripheral blood was obtained at initial diagnosis.

Amplified material comprised TCR beta CDR3 regions derived from RNA transcripts. First-round RT-PCR employed HTBI primers, with a second-round multiplex PCR after it. One entry per CDR3 protein results from TCRdb running MiXCR on the multiplex PCR reads. The sample gives 150,000 to 200,000 distinct CDR3 sequences, 30% to 45% of which show up once; roughly 9% is in the top ten. The source of this sequence is a man aged 30-40 years with Graves' ophthalmopathy. The material sequenced was peripheral blood.

The CDR3 reads CASRRPQNREDTEAFF. CDR3 sequence (DNA): TGTGCCAGCAGACGACCCCAGAACAGGGAGGACACTGAAGCTTTCTTT. The chain recombines TRBV28 with TRBJ1-1; tentatively, D is TRBD1 (6 bases). The ends were cut back, 6 bases at V and 3 bases at J, with 20 bases in the middle. CDR3 length equals 16 residues. CDR1 is MDHEN and CDR2 is SYDVKM in the germline V gene.